These 12 T cell receptor beta chains originate from one sample sequenced in a study of OX40 agonist ivuxolimab in advanced cancers. Sequencing was performed with immunoSEQ multiplex PCR; in TCRdb, only in-frame clones are kept and a portion is missing. This table has tens of thousands of clones, roughly 90% appearing once. Here the sequenced sample was CD4+ or CD8+ T cells sorted from blood, taken in a trial of the OX40 agonist ivuxolimab. Receptor source: an adult with an advanced solid tumor such as melanoma, head and neck, liver or kidney cancer.

The chain employs TRBV6-1 and TRBJ2-3; TRBD2 might be the D (7 bases). The CDR3 runs 18 residues. V lost 0 bases, J lost 6 bases, and 22 bases lay in between. The germline CDR1 and CDR2 sequences are MNHNS and SASEGT. The CDR3 coding sequence is TGTGCCAGCAGTGAAGCGGTCCTGGGGGCGGGAGTTCGGGATACGCAGTATTTT. It specifies CASSEAVLGAGVRDTQYF.

This chain connects TRBV11-2 to TRBJ2-2, with a possible D match to TRBD1 (6 bases). Germline V lookup: CDR1 SGHAT, CDR2 FQNNGV. The CDR3 runs 15 residues. V was clipped by 6 bases and J by 1 base, with 12 bases between them. CDR3 loop: CASRPLGGNTGELFF. CDR3 nucleotide sequence: TGTGCCAGCAGACCCCTAGGGGGGAACACCGGGGAGCTGTTTTTT. The full variable domain, with the rest looked up from reference TRBV11-2 and TRBJ2-2, is EAGVAQSPRYKIIEKRQSVAFWCNPISGHATLYWYQQILGQGPKLLIQFQNNGVVDDSQLPKDRFSAERLKGVDSTLKIQPAKLEDSAVYLCASRPLGGNTGELFFGEGSRLTVL.

This clone has just a few counts. The J gene is TRBJ2-1, the V gene TRBV6-1; D is undetermined. The CDR3 runs 14 residues. Germline CDR1 and CDR2: MNHNS and SASEGT. V gave up 11 bases and J gave up 6 bases, with 20 bases separating them. The CDR3 coding sequence is TGTGCCTGCCCCGGGCCCTACCCATCCAATGAGCAGTTCTTC. The encoded protein is CACPGPYPSNEQFF.

The rearrangement joins TRBV12-5 to TRBJ2-7; a weak D match, TRBD2 (6 bases). The CDR3 is 15 residues long. In germline, CDR1 is LGHNT, CDR2 FRNRAP. Trimming pared 1 base from V and 7 bases from J, leaving 17 bases between. CDR3 sequence: CASGLGDSPIEEQYF. The CDR3 nucleotides read TGTGCTAGTGGTTTGGGGGACTCCCCTATTGAGGAGCAGTACTTC.

The rearrangement links TRBV10-1 to TRBJ2-2, with D uncertain. V was pared by 8 bases and J by 2 bases, with 9 bases between. From germline, CDR1 is WNHNN and CDR2 SYGVQD (reference sequence). The CDR3 totals 13 residues. CDR3 nucleotide sequence: TGCGCCAGCTCCTTCGATAACACCGGGGAGCTGTTTTTT. This sequence encodes CASSFDNTGELFF.

The chain couples TRBV9 to TRBJ1-5; D is uncertain. The germline CDR1 and CDR2 sequences are SGDLS and YYNGEE. Trimming stripped 0 bases from V and 6 bases from J, with 7 bases between. This CDR3 has 13 residues. DNA of the CDR3: TGTGCCAGCAGCGTAGGATCGTCTCAGCCCCAGCATTTT. It specifies CASSVGSSQPQHF.

As concerns this clone: An end of the junction differs from the germline gene, which may be a read error. The chain couples TRBV27 to TRBJ2-5; TRBD2 aligns across 9 bases. Germline V gives CDR1 MNHEY, CDR2 SMNVEV (reference sequence). The CDR3 sequence is 15 residues long. The CDR3 bases are TGTGCCAGCAGTTCCCCCCTAGCGGGAAAAGAGGCCCAGTACTTC. This gives the protein CASSSPLAGKEAQYF.

The V and J genes are TRBV5-1 and TRBJ1-4; TRBD1 matches at 7 bases. V lost 0 bases and J lost 8; bases outside the gene matches: 4. There are 14 residues in the CDR3. The germline V gene has CDR1 SGHRS and CDR2 YFSETQ. The CDR3 here is CASSLGQGAEKLFF. The CDR3 region has the DNA TGCGCCAGCAGCTTGGGACAGGGCGCCGAAAAACTGTTTTTT. Variable domain in full (rest from reference TRBV5-1 and TRBJ1-4): KAGVTQTPRYLIKTRGQQVTLSCSPISGHRSVSWYQQTPGQGLQFLFEYFSETQRNKGNFPGRFSGRQFSNSRSEMNVSTLELGDSALYLCASSLGQGAEKLFFGSGTQLSVL.

The gene calls are TRBV6-5 and TRBJ1-5; perhaps TRBD1 as D (5 bases). The CDR3 contains 15 residues. Germline V CDR1 and CDR2: MNHEY, SVGAGI. Trimming took off 5 bases at V and 4 bases at J, with 15 bases between the two ends. The CDR3 coding sequence is TGTGCCAGCAGTAGGACACCAGTGGGGAATCAGCCCCAGCATTTT. Protein sequence: CASSRTPVGNQPQHF.

The chain combines TRBV30 with TRBJ1-2, with 7 bases lining up with TRBD1. The CDR3 totals 14 residues. The V segment lost 8 bases and the J segment 2 bases; nucleotides outside the gene matches: 11. The germline CDR1 and CDR2 sequences are GTSNPN and SVGIG (reference sequence). CDR3 amino acids: CAGRDSLPNYGYTF. Written as DNA, the CDR3 is TGTGCCGGAAGGGACAGCCTCCCAAACTATGGCTACACCTTC. Using reference TRBV30 and TRBJ1-2 for the parts outside the CDR3, the full variable domain is SQTIHQWPATLVQPVGSPLSLECTVEGTSNPNLYWYRQAAGRGLQLLFYSVGIGQISSEVPQNLSASRPQDRQFILSSKKLLLSDSGFYLCAGRDSLPNYGYTFGSGTRLTVV.

The V call is TRBV15, the J call TRBJ2-3; TRBD1 aligns across 11 bases. Trimming at V came to 3 bases and at J to 1 base, leaving 0 bases not matched to a gene. This CDR3 contains 15 residues. The germline gives CDR1 LNHNV, CDR2 YYDKDF (reference sequence). The CDR3 bases are TGTGCCACCAGCAGGGGACAGGGGGGCACAGATACGCAGTATTTT. Its translation is CATSRGQGGTDTQYF.

The chain is built from TRBV5-1 and TRBJ2-2, with D perhaps TRBD1 or TRBD2 (6 bases each). V was trimmed by 4 bases and J by 6 bases, leaving 22 bases between them. There are 17 residues in the CDR3. Germline assignment: CDR1 SGHRS and CDR2 YFSETQ. CDR3 coding DNA: TGCGCCAGCAGCCGGGGGTCAGGGGACGCCGGAGCCGGGGAGCTGTTTTTT. This gives the protein CASSRGSGDAGAGELFF.